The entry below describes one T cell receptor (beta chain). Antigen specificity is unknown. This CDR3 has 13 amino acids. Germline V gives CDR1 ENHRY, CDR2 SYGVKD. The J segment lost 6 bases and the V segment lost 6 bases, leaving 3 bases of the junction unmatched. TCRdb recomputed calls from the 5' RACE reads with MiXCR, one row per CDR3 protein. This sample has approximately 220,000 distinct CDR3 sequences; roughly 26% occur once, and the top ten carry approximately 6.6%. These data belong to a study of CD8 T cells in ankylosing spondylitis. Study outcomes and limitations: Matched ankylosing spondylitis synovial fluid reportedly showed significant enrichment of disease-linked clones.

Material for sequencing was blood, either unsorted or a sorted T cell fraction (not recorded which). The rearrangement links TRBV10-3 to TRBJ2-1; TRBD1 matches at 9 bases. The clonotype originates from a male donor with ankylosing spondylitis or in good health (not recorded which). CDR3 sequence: CAISPGQGNEQFF. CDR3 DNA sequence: TGTGCCATCAGCCCGGGACAGGGCAATGAGCAGTTCTTC.